The rows below give T cell receptor beta chains drawn from one sample of a study of OX40 agonist ivuxolimab in advanced cancers. The table came from immunoSEQ multiplex PCR; TCRdb's copy has only in-frame clones and leaves some out. This sample has roughly 86,000 clones, with about 89% found just once. The sequencing here drew on CD4+ or CD8+ T cells sorted from blood, taken in a trial of the OX40 agonist ivuxolimab. The source is an adult with an advanced solid tumor such as melanoma, head and neck, liver or kidney cancer. Both conserved end residues are part of each CDR3. The D gene is left open where the match is weak. Clone sizes are given selectively: once, few, many, or a class where the clone is expanded.

J gene	clone size	D gene	CDR3 length	V gene	CDR3 protein	CDR3 DNA
TRBJ2-7	.	.	14	TRBV6-6	CASSYGTGAIEQYF	TGTGCCAGCAGTTACGGCACGGGTGCAATCGAGCAGTACTTC
TRBJ2-3	.	.	17	TRBV28	CASSLLAAGRITDTQYF	TGTGCCAGCAGTTTATTGGCAGCCGGGCGTATCACAGATACGCAGTATTTT
TRBJ2-2	.	TRBD2	18	TRBV2	CASSETASGGLNTGELFF	TGTGCCAGCAGTGAAACGGCTAGCGGGGGGTTGAACACCGGGGAGCTGTTTTTT
TRBJ1-2	.	TRBD1	13	TRBV5-1	CASRPGQGYGYTF	TGCGCCAGCAGACCAGGACAGGGGTATGGCTACACCTTC
TRBJ1-3	.	.	14	TRBV19	CASSMRASGNTIYF	TGTGCCAGTAGTATGAGGGCCTCTGGAAACACCATATATTTT
TRBJ2-7	.	.	16	TRBV11-3	CASSFPRVSGNYEQYF	TGTGCCAGCAGCTTCCCTAGGGTGAGTGGGAACTACGAGCAGTACTTC
TRBJ2-5	.	TRBD2	12	TRBV28	CASSSGGETQYF	TGTGCCAGCAGTTCCGGGGGGGAGACCCAGTACTTC
TRBJ2-7	.	.	14	TRBV28	CASRKAAPLGEQYF	TGTGCCAGCAGGAAAGCGGCCCCTCTTGGCGAGCAGTACTTC
TRBJ1-1	few	TRBD1	12	TRBV28	CASSPGQREAFF	TGTGCCAGCAGTCCGGGACAGCGTGAAGCTTTCTTT
TRBJ2-5	.	TRBD1	15	TRBV19	CASSMGTGPPETQYF	TGTGCCAGTAGTATGGGGACAGGACCCCCAGAGACCCAGTACTTC
TRBJ2-2	.	.	13	TRBV5-4	CASRTHSTGELFF	TGTGCCAGCAGAACCCATTCCACCGGGGAGCTGTTTTTT
TRBJ1-2	.	TRBD1	14	TRBV28	CASSLPDRTYGYTF	TGTGCCAGCAGTCTCCCGGACAGGACATATGGCTACACCTTC
TRBJ2-1	once	.	15	TRBV5-6	CASSLLSGPWDEQFF	TGTGCCAGCAGCCTCTTGAGTGGCCCTTGGGATGAGCAGTTCTTC
TRBJ2-3	.	TRBD1	15	TRBV2	CASGQQGSEADTQYF	TGTGCCAGCGGACAACAGGGGAGCGAGGCAGATACGCAGTATTTT
TRBJ2-3	.	.	16	TRBV1	CTSSQDGAASTDTQYF	TGCACCAGCAGCCAAGATGGGGCGGCCAGCACAGATACGCAGTATTTT
TRBJ1-2	few	.	16	TRBV7-9	CASSPTRDTRWYGYTF	TGTGCCAGCAGCCCAACTAGGGACACCCGTTGGTATGGCTACACCTTC
TRBJ1-5	.	.	15	TRBV19	CASSTPGADAQPQHF	TGTGCCAGTAGTACCCCAGGGGCCGACGCTCAGCCCCAGCATTTT
TRBJ2-4	.	.	14	TRBV7-2	CASSLAGPRNIQYF	TGTGCCAGCAGCTTAGCCGGCCCAAGGAACATTCAGTACTTC
TRBJ1-1	.	TRBD1	13	TRBV30	CAWRDRGRTEAFF	TGTGCCTGGAGGGACAGGGGGCGGACTGAAGCTTTCTTT
TRBJ2-5	.	TRBD2	13	TRBV7-6	CASSVGLAGTQYF	TGTGCCAGCAGCGTTGGACTAGCTGGGACCCAGTACTTC
TRBJ2-2	.	.	14	TRBV5-4	CASSLGGDTGELFF	TGTGCCAGCAGCTTGGGCGGGGACACCGGGGAGCTGTTTTTT
TRBJ1-1	.	TRBD1	13	TRBV29-1	CSVETQTGAKAFF	TGCAGCGTCGAGACCCAGACAGGGGCGAAAGCTTTCTTT
TRBJ2-7	once	.	14	TRBV13	CASSSQIPTGEQYF	TGTGCCAGCAGTTCGCAGATACCCACGGGGGAGCAGTACTTC
TRBJ2-1	.	TRBD2	15	TRBV18	CASSPASGGYNEQFF	TGTGCCAGCTCACCAGCTAGCGGGGGATACAATGAGCAGTTCTTC
TRBJ2-1	.	TRBD2	16	TRBV28	CASSLAGRGVYNEQFF	TGTGCCAGCAGCCTCGCCGGGAGGGGCGTTTACAATGAGCAGTTCTTC
TRBJ2-7	.	.	15	TRBV7-2	CASSLQGTSSYEQYF	TGTGCCAGCAGCTTACAGGGGACGTCCTCCTACGAGCAGTACTTC
TRBJ1-2	.	TRBD1	14	TRBV28	CASMGTGASAGYTF	TGTGCCAGCATGGGGACAGGGGCGAGCGCTGGCTACACCTTC
TRBJ2-5	once	TRBD2	16	TRBV7-2	CASSLDTSGRFETQYF	TGTGCCAGCAGCTTAGATACTAGCGGGAGATTCGAGACCCAGTACTTC
TRBJ2-2	.	.	14	TRBV7-3	CASSFSGETGELFF	TGTGCCAGCAGCTTCTCAGGGGAAACCGGGGAGCTGTTTTTT
TRBJ2-1	.	.	14	TRBV28	CASSLIVAGNEQFF	TGTGCCAGCAGTTTGATTGTCGCGGGCAATGAGCAGTTCTTC
TRBJ2-3	.	TRBD1	15	TRBV5-1	CASSPTGGGADTQYF	TGCGCCAGCAGCCCGACAGGGGGCGGCGCAGATACGCAGTATTTT
TRBJ2-2	.	TRBD1	14	TRBV10-3	CAIRYRQGDGELFF	TGTGCCATCAGATACCGACAGGGTGACGGGGAGCTGTTTTTT
TRBJ2-7	.	.	14	TRBV5-1	CASSLEVDAYEQYF	TGCGCCAGCAGCTTGGAGGTTGATGCCTACGAGCAGTACTTC
TRBJ2-5	.	TRBD2	15	TRBV5-4	CASSRGLAGRETQYF	TGTGCCAGCAGCAGAGGACTAGCGGGACGGGAGACCCAGTACTTC
TRBJ2-3	.	.	17	TRBV2	CASSKGTGSVRTDTQYF	TGTGCCAGCAGCAAGGGGACGGGTTCGGTTAGGACAGATACGCAGTATTTT
TRBJ2-3	once	TRBD2	16	TRBV4-2	CASSQEIAGGTDTQYF	TGTGCCAGCAGCCAAGAAATAGCGGGAGGGACAGATACGCAGTATTTT
TRBJ1-1	.	TRBD1	16	TRBV5-6	CASSPGTGRTNTEAFF	TGTGCCAGCAGCCCCGGGACAGGGCGAACTAACACTGAAGCTTTCTTT
TRBJ2-3	.	.	15	TRBV9	CASKKDPTVTDTQYF	TGTGCCAGCAAAAAGGACCCGACGGTCACAGATACGCAGTATTTT
TRBJ2-2	.	TRBD1	16	TRBV5-1	CASSLNVGGNTGELFF	TGCGCCAGCAGCTTGAATGTAGGGGGCAACACCGGGGAGCTGTTTTTT
TRBJ1-3	.	.	13	TRBV11-3	CASSAQGSLTIYF	TGTGCCAGCAGCGCTCAGGGATCGCTCACCATATATTTT
TRBJ2-2	.	.	15	TRBV7-9	CASSVAYANTGELFF	TGTGCCAGCAGCGTAGCGTACGCGAACACCGGGGAGCTGTTTTTT
TRBJ2-7	.	.	15	TRBV6-5	CASSYDHDFTYEQYF	TGTGCCAGCAGTTACGATCACGACTTTACCTACGAGCAGTACTTC
TRBJ2-1	few	.	15	TRBV28	CASSSQASSYNEQFF	TGTGCCAGCAGTTCACAGGCTAGCTCCTACAATGAGCAGTTCTTC
TRBJ1-4	once	.	14	TRBV19	CASSILQNNEKLFF	TGTGCCAGTAGTATACTACAGAATAATGAAAAACTGTTTTTT
TRBJ2-2	.	TRBD2	15	TRBV28	CASSTPGLGTGELFF	TGTGCCAGCAGTACTCCGGGACTAGGGACCGGGGAGCTGTTTTTT
TRBJ1-4	.	.	13	TRBV30	CAWGQRGAEKLFF	TGTGCCTGGGGCCAGCGGGGGGCAGAAAAACTGTTTTTT
TRBJ2-3	.	.	14	TRBV5-6	CASSLNTITDTQYF	TGTGCCAGCAGCTTGAACACAATTACAGATACGCAGTATTTT